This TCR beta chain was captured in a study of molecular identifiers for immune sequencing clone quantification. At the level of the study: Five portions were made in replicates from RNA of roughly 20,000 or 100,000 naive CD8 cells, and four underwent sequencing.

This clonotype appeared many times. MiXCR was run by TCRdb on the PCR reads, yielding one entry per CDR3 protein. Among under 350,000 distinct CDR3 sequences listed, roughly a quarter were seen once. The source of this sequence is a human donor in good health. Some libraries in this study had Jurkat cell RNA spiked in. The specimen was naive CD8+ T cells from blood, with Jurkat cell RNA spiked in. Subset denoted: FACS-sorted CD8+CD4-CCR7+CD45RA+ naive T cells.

CDR3 amino acids: CSGGTGTEAFF. The CDR3, as DNA: TGCAGCGGGGGTACGGGCACTGAAGCTTTCTTT. The chain recombines TRBV29-1 with TRBJ1-1; the D is unclear. Germline CDR1 and CDR2: SQVTM and ANQGSEA. CDR3 length equals 11 residues. Trimming took 7 bases from V and 4 from J, leaving 10 bases between them.